A selection of T cell receptor beta chains follows, all from one sample in a study of OX40 agonist ivuxolimab in advanced cancers. The assay was immunoSEQ multiplex PCR, and TCRdb's table has in-frame clones only and misses some. The profile shows approximately 32,000 clones, over 85% of them singletons. The sample in question was CD4+ or CD8+ T cells sorted from blood, obtained in a trial of the OX40 agonist ivuxolimab. The receptor source for this set is an adult with an advanced solid tumor such as melanoma, head and neck, liver or kidney cancer. The CDR3 runs from the conserved cysteine through the conserved F or W. Fields, in order: CDR3 protein, CDR3 DNA, clone size, J gene, D gene, V gene. The D gene is left open where the match is weak. The listing skips clone size in some rows; elsewhere it reads once, few, many or a size class.

CASSLQRDQPQHF TGTGCCAGCAGCCTCCAAAGGGACCAGCCCCAGCATTTT - TRBJ1-5 - TRBV7-2
CASSPRAGRGSGYTF TGTGCCAGCTCACCACGGGCCGGGAGAGGGTCTGGCTACACCTTC - TRBJ1-2 - TRBV18
CASSFSSNYNEQFF TGTGCCAGCAGCTTTTCCAGTAACTACAATGAGCAGTTCTTC - TRBJ2-1 - TRBV7-3
CASSFLMTEAFF TGTGCCAGCAGTTTTTTAATGACTGAAGCTTTCTTT - TRBJ1-1 - TRBV28
CSALGQGIAFF TGCAGTGCCTTAGGACAGGGAATAGCTTTCTTT - TRBJ1-1 TRBD1 TRBV20-1
CASRKDRRSAGELFF TGTGCCAGCCGGAAGGATCGAAGGAGCGCCGGGGAGCTGTTTTTT - TRBJ2-2 - TRBV27
CASSPGLTYEQYF TGTGCCAGCAGCCCGGGCCTCACCTACGAGCAGTACTTC - TRBJ2-7 - TRBV7-2
CSVEGMLTGSSYEQYF TGCAGCGTAGAAGGAATGCTGACAGGTAGCTCCTACGAGCAGTACTTC - TRBJ2-7 - TRBV29-1
CAISESKGAIGSYEQYF TGTGCCATCAGTGAGTCGAAAGGGGCAATCGGCTCCTACGAGCAGTACTTC - TRBJ2-7 - TRBV10-3
CASSVAGERQEQFF TGTGCCAGCAGCGTAGCAGGGGAGCGGCAAGAGCAGTTCTTC - TRBJ2-1 - TRBV9
CASLGLNTEAFF TGTGCCAGCCTGGGCTTGAACACTGAAGCTTTCTTT - TRBJ1-1 - TRBV6-5
CASSASHTQSSGANVLTF TGTGCCAGCAGTGCTTCCCACACTCAGAGCTCTGGGGCCAACGTCCTGACTTTC - TRBJ2-6 - TRBV2
CASSPGTSGSQETQYF TGTGCCAGCAGTCCCGGGACTAGCGGGAGTCAAGAGACCCAGTACTTC - TRBJ2-5 TRBD2 TRBV27
CASSPGGNRNYEQYF TGTGCCAGCAGCCCGGGTGGGAACCGAAACTACGAGCAGTACTTC - TRBJ2-7 - TRBV6-5
CASSLAPGPGGTDTQYF TGCGCCAGCAGCTTGGCCCCGGGACCTGGGGGCACAGATACGCAGTATTTT - TRBJ2-3 - TRBV5-1
CASSSYRGSAFF TGTGCCAGCAGCTCGTACAGGGGGTCGGCTTTCTTT - TRBJ1-1 TRBD1 TRBV7-9
CASSLGVGPYNEQFF TGTGCCAGCAGCTTAGGGGTCGGGCCTTACAATGAGCAGTTCTTC - TRBJ2-1 - TRBV7-6
CASSLGRTRLSSYNEQFF TGTGCCAGCAGCTTGGGAAGGACTAGACTGAGCTCCTACAATGAGCAGTTCTTC - TRBJ2-1 TRBD2 TRBV5-8
CASSTNTGLVQFF TGCGCCAGCAGCACAAATACAGGGTTGGTGCAGTTCTTC - TRBJ2-1 - TRBV5-1
CSVEGPTSGAPLEQYF TGCAGCGTTGAAGGACCCACTAGTGGGGCCCCCTTAGAGCAGTACTTC - TRBJ2-7 - TRBV29-1
CASSLNGQGYNEKLFF TGTGCCAGTAGTTTAAACGGACAGGGCTATAATGAAAAACTGTTTTTT - TRBJ1-4 TRBD1 TRBV19
CASSPSSAGANVLTF TGTGCCAGCAGCCCTAGTTCAGCTGGGGCCAACGTCCTGACTTTC few TRBJ2-6 - TRBV7-3
CASSQWQNTEAFF TGTGCCAGCAGCCAATGGCAGAACACTGAAGCTTTCTTT - TRBJ1-1 - TRBV16
CAISNSWGIAGGPSTDTQYF TGTGCCATCAGTAATTCGTGGGGAATAGCGGGAGGGCCTAGCACAGATACGCAGTATTTT - TRBJ2-3 TRBD2 TRBV10-3
CAIRRTGEGTDTQYF TGTGCCATCAGAAGAACGGGAGAAGGAACAGATACGCAGTATTTT - TRBJ2-3 - TRBV10-3
CASSWPLAGGPRSYNEQFF TGTGCCAGCAGCTGGCCCCTAGCGGGAGGGCCGAGGTCCTACAATGAGCAGTTCTTC - TRBJ2-1 TRBD2 TRBV11-2
CASSLVGQGETQYF TGCGCCAGCAGCTTAGTAGGGCAGGGAGAGACCCAGTACTTC - TRBJ2-5 - TRBV5-1
CASSFQDSLRTEAFF TGTGCCAGCAGCTTTCAGGACAGTTTGAGAACTGAAGCTTTCTTT - TRBJ1-1 - TRBV7-6
CASSLAFYEQYF TGTGCCAGCAGCTTAGCTTTCTACGAGCAGTACTTC - TRBJ2-7 - TRBV11-2
CASSSLPTAPNEQFF TGTGCCAGCAGCTCCCTCCCTACAGCGCCCAATGAGCAGTTCTTC - TRBJ2-1 - TRBV9
CASSITSGSTPSTDTQYF TGTGCCAGTAGTATAACCAGCGGGAGTACGCCTAGCACAGATACGCAGTATTTT few TRBJ2-3 TRBD2 TRBV19
CASTGLAGYYEQYF TGTGCCAGCACCGGACTAGCGGGGTACTACGAGCAGTACTTC few TRBJ2-7 TRBD2 TRBV2
CASSLVQASSYEQYF TGTGCCAGCAGCTTGGTGCAGGCCAGCTCCTACGAGCAGTACTTC - TRBJ2-7 - TRBV5-5
CSVSGSSSYNEQFF TGCAGCGTTAGCGGGAGTTCATCCTACAATGAGCAGTTCTTC - TRBJ2-1 TRBD2 TRBV29-1
CASSLEVGTEAFF TGTGCCAGCAGCTTAGAAGTGGGCACTGAAGCTTTCTTT - TRBJ1-1 - TRBV7-9